This T cell receptor beta chain comes out of a study of OX40 agonist ivuxolimab in advanced cancers. This CDR3 has 14 residues. Trimming stripped 4 bases from V and 4 bases from J, with 10 bases between. The germline V gene has CDR1 MNHEY and CDR2 SVGAGI. Profiled with immunoSEQ multiplex PCR; TCRdb holds only in-frame clones, not every one. The sample lists roughly 32,000 clones, roughly 76% occurring once. Study-wide results and caveats: CD8+ T cells averaged more expanded clones than CD4+. Both CD4+ and CD8+ T cell populations in blood had undergone clonal expansion by week 6 at 0.1 to 3.0 mg/kg.

Exclusion applied to patients with autoimmune disease history or systemic immunosuppression. A note on this clone: Its target is unknown.

The chain joins TRBV6-5 to TRBJ1-4; D is uncertain. The input for sequencing was CD4+ or CD8+ T cells sorted from blood, taken in a trial of the OX40 agonist ivuxolimab. The clonotype originates from an adult with an advanced solid tumor such as melanoma, head and neck, liver or kidney cancer. CDR3 DNA: TGTGCCAGCAGTTCCGGACTGATTAATGAAAAACTGTTTTTT. It yields the protein CASSSGLINEKLFF.